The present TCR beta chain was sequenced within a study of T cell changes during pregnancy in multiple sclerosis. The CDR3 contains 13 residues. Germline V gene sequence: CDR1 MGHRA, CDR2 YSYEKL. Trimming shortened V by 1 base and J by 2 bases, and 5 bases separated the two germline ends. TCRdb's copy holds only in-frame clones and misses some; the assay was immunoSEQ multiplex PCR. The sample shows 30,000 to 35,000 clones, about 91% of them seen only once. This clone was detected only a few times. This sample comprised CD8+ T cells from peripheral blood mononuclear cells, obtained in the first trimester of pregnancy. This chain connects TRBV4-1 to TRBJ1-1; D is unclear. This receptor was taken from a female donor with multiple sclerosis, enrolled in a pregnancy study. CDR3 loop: CASSQVLNTEAFF. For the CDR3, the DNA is TGCGCCAGCAGCCAAGTTTTAAACACTGAAGCTTTCTTT.